Presented here are 19 T cell receptor beta chains from one specimen sequenced in a study of T cell responses to AZD1222 COVID-19 vaccine. Profiling relied on immunoSEQ multiplex PCR, and the TCRdb table lists in-frame clones only, not all of them. The repertoire has 150,000 or so clones, around 92% of them found once; the top ten carry approximately 2%. The sample in question was peripheral blood, obtained on day 0 of AZD1222 vaccination. Receptor source: an adult in good health.

J is TRBJ1-2 and V is TRBV11-2; D gene uncertain. This CDR3 is 16 amino acids long. Germline V gene data show CDR1 as SGHAT and CDR2 as FQNNGV. V was trimmed by 4 bases and J by 3 bases, leaving 18 bases between them. CDR3 bases: TGTGCCAGCAGCTCCCCCAGCTTCTACTACGACTATGGCTACACCTTC. This translates into CASSSPSFYYDYGYTF.

This chain connects TRBV11-2 to TRBJ2-7; tentative D call: TRBD2 (6 bases). Germline lookup yields CDR1 SGHAT and CDR2 FQNNGV. The CDR3 runs to 12 residues. V was clipped by 5 bases and J by 3 bases, with 8 bases between them. The CDR3 DNA reads TGTGCCAGCAGCGCGGGGATCTACGAGCAGTACTTC. Translation gives CASSAGIYEQYF.

This clone was detected only once. The chain is built from TRBV29-1 and TRBJ2-7; 8 positions agree with TRBD1. V trimming: 4 bases; J trimming: 2 bases; junction bases outside the gene matches: 4. From germline, CDR1 is SQVTM and CDR2 ANQGSEA. The CDR3 is 13 residues long. This chain's CDR3 is CSVVDREAYEQYF. The CDR3 DNA sequence: TGCAGCGTTGTGGACAGGGAAGCCTACGAGCAGTACTTC.

Here the CDR3 reads CASSWQGGETQYF. Written as DNA, the CDR3 is TGTGCCAGTAGTTGGCAGGGGGGGGAGACCCAGTACTTC. This rearrangement joins TRBV19 to TRBJ2-5; the D gene could be TRBD1 or TRBD2 (7 bases each). Between the trimmed V and J ends, which lost 5 bases and 5 bases, there was a span of 12 bases. Germline CDR1 LNHDA, CDR2 SQIVND (reference sequence). CDR3 size: 13 residues. Complete variable domain (other parts from reference TRBV19 and TRBJ2-5): DGGITQSPKYLFRKEGQNVTLSCEQNLNHDAMYWYRQDPGQGLRLIYYSQIVNDFQKGDIAEGYSVSREKKESFPLTVTSAQKNPTAFYLCASSWQGGETQYFGPGTRLLVL.

The V and J genes are TRBV11-3 and TRBJ2-3; 13 nucleotides agree with TRBD2. V shed 5 bases, J shed 4 bases, and the junction held 6 bases outside the gene matches. This CDR3 comprises 16 residues. Germline CDR1 SGHNT, CDR2 YENEEA. The DNA for the CDR3 is TGTGCCAGCAGCCCGCGGACTAGCGGGGGCCCAGATACGCAGTATTTT. Residues: CASSPRTSGGPDTQYF.

The rearrangement joins TRBV29-1 to TRBJ2-3, with 8 bases matching TRBD2. With V trimmed by 5 bases and J by 1 base, 5 bases remained unmatched. CDR1 and CDR2 (germline): SQVTM, ANQGSEA. The CDR3 extends over 14 amino acids. The DNA for the CDR3 is TGCAGCGTTTGGCGGGGGGATGGCACAGATACGCAGTATTTT. This gives the protein CSVWRGDGTDTQYF.

V is TRBV4-1 and J is TRBJ2-2, with D perhaps being TRBD1 or TRBD2 (5 bases each). Germline CDR1 reads MGHRA; CDR2 reads YSYEKL. V was clipped by 3 bases and J by 7 bases, with 15 bases between them. The CDR3 covers 15 residues. The CDR3 DNA reads TGCGCCAGCAGCCAGACTTCGGGGCTCGTCGGGGAGCTGTTTTTT. It specifies CASSQTSGLVGELFF.

CDR3: CASSLAPRGSGANVLTF. CDR3 DNA sequence: TGTGCCAGCAGCTTGGCTCCCAGGGGGTCTGGGGCCAACGTCCTGACTTTC. The V gene is TRBV5-6, the J gene TRBJ2-6; 7 bases map to TRBD1. The CDR3 is 17 residues long. Germline values: CDR1 SGHDT, CDR2 YYEEEE. The ends lost 0 bases at V and 1 base at J; junction bases unmatched: 4.

This clone was seen a single time. The V gene is TRBV5-1, the J gene TRBJ2-1, with TRBD2 matching over 14 bases. Germline V lookup: CDR1 SGHRS, CDR2 YFSETQ. The CDR3 runs to 15 residues. J lost 9 bases, V lost 4 bases, and 6 bases had no gene match. CDR3 in DNA: TGCGCCAGCAGCCCGCCGGGACTAGCGGGGGCTGAGCAGTTCTTC. It is translated as CASSPPGLAGAEQFF. Supplemented by reference TRBV5-1 and TRBJ2-1, the full variable domain reads KAGVTQTPRYLIKTRGQQVTLSCSPISGHRSVSWYQQTPGQGLQFLFEYFSETQRNKGNFPGRFSGRQFSNSRSEMNVSTLELGDSALYLCASSPPGLAGAEQFFGPGTRLTVL.

This rearrangement joins TRBV28 to TRBJ1-1; no firm D call. The CDR3 is made up of 14 amino acids. Germline loops: CDR1 MDHEN, CDR2 SYDVKM. The ends were cut back, 1 base at V and 0 bases at J, with 6 bases in the middle. The CDR3, as DNA: TGTGCCAGCAGTTTATACGGGCTGAACACTGAAGCTTTCTTT. Its protein product is CASSLYGLNTEAFF. Based on the CDR3 plus reference TRBV28 and TRBJ1-1, the full variable domain is DVKVTQSSRYLVKRTGEKVFLECVQDMDHENMFWYRQDPGLGLRLIYFSYDVKMKEKGDIPEGYSVSREKKERFSLILESASTNQTSMYLCASSLYGLNTEAFFGQGTRLTVV.

This rearrangement joins TRBV29-1 to TRBJ2-2, with 8 bases identical to TRBD1. This CDR3 comprises 13 residues. Germline V lookup: CDR1 SQVTM, CDR2 ANQGSEA. V shed 7 bases, J shed 7 bases, and the junction held 8 bases outside the gene matches. This CDR3 is CSGQTGAVGELFF. In nucleotides, the CDR3 is TGCAGCGGCCAGACAGGGGCGGTCGGGGAGCTGTTTTTT.

V gene TRBV28 combines with J gene TRBJ1-2, with 7 bases matching TRBD1. The CDR3 covers 15 residues. Trimming at V came to 4 bases and at J to 8 bases, leaving 13 bases not matched to a gene. The V gene's germline CDR1 is MDHEN and CDR2 SYDVKM. The CDR3 coding sequence is TGTGCCAGCAGTTCTGACTCAGGGGGTCTGCAAGGCTACACCTTC. This encodes CASSSDSGGLQGYTF.

The gene calls are TRBV28 and TRBJ2-1; 11 nucleotides line up with TRBD1. Trimming cost V 0 bases and J 8 bases; bases outside gene matches: 3. CDR1 MDHEN and CDR2 SYDVKM come from the germline V gene. The length of the CDR3 is 15 residues. CDR3 coding DNA: TGTGCCAGCAGTTTATGGGACAGGGGGCTCGATGAGCAGTTCTTC. Protein product: CASSLWDRGLDEQFF.

The chain is built from TRBV4-1 and TRBJ1-5; D is possibly TRBD1 (5 bases). The germline V gene encodes CDR1 MGHRA and CDR2 YSYEKL. The CDR3 has 19 residues. The ends were cut back, 4 bases at V and 0 bases at J, with 22 bases in the middle. The CDR3 coding sequence is TGCGCCAGCAGCCCCAAGATCGTCGTAGCGGGGGATAGCAATCAGCCCCAGCATTTT. Translation gives CASSPKIVVAGDSNQPQHF.

V is TRBV7-8 and J is TRBJ2-1; TRBD2 agrees at 8 bases. V trimming: 5 bases; J trimming: 2 bases; junction bases outside the gene matches: 14. This CDR3 has 18 residues. The germline gives CDR1 SGHVS, CDR2 FQNEAQ. The CDR3 DNA is TGTGCCAGCAGCCCGCGGTTTTTTGGCGGGGGGACCTACAATGAGCAGTTCTTC. Protein product: CASSPRFFGGGTYNEQFF.

The chain has TRBV7-9 and TRBJ1-1; D remains ambiguous. Germline lookup yields CDR1 SEHNR and CDR2 FQNEAQ (reference sequence). The ends were cut back, 3 bases at V and 4 bases at J, with 15 bases in the middle. The CDR3 is made up of 15 amino acids. In DNA form, the CDR3 reads TGTGCCAGCAGCTTGCGGCCCCTCGGGAGCACTGAAGCTTTCTTT. It translates to CASSLRPLGSTEAFF.

This clone was seen only a few times. The CDR3 region has the DNA TGTGCCAGCTCACCGGGATGGGATAATTCACCCCTCCACTTT. Translation: CASSPGWDNSPLHF. The rearrangement uses TRBV18 and TRBJ1-6; D is unresolved. Germline CDR1 reads KGHSH; CDR2 reads LQKENI. CDR3 length equals 14 residues. Trimming pared 3 bases from V and 5 bases from J, leaving 8 bases between.

The CDR3: CASSGHRVGNTGELFF. Written as DNA, the CDR3 is TGTGCCAGCAGCGGCCACAGGGTAGGAAACACCGGGGAGCTGTTTTTT. This chain joins TRBV9 and TRBJ2-2; TRBD1 might be the D (6 bases). This CDR3 comprises 16 residues. Germline lookup yields CDR1 SGDLS and CDR2 YYNGEE. The V end lost 3 bases, the J end lost 2 bases, and 14 bases lay between the germline ends.

The chain joins TRBV27 to TRBJ2-5; D is perhaps TRBD1 (6 bases). The CDR3 has 13 amino acids. Germline CDR1 and CDR2: MNHEY and SMNVEV (reference sequence). Between the trimmed V and J ends, which lost 6 bases and 1 base, there was a span of 9 bases. The CDR3, as DNA: TGTGCCAGCAGGCGACAGGCCCAAGAGACCCAGTACTTC. It encodes CASRRQAQETQYF.